The rows below give T cell receptor beta chains drawn from one sample of a study of PD-L1 blockade in urothelial cancer. Sequencing used immunoSEQ multiplex PCR; TCRdb keeps in-frame clones, though not all of them. The data show about 43,000 clones, with roughly 91% seen just once and 13% to 15% held by the top ten. Sequenced here: PBMCs, sampled around atezolizumab (anti-PD-L1) treatment. These receptors came from a woman in her fifties or sixties with urothelial cancer. CDR3s include the opening cysteine and the closing phenylalanine or tryptophan. D genes are given only for firm matches. Where a row states a size, it is once, few, many or the class of an expanded clone; other rows omit it.

size | J | D | V | CDR3 | DNA
NA | TRBJ2-5 | NA | TRBV9 | CASSVSGAQVGETQYF | TGTGCCAGCAGCGTATCAGGGGCCCAGGTCGGAGAGACCCAGTACTTC
NA | TRBJ2-7 | NA | TRBV29-1 | CSVEEAGGEQYF | TGCAGCGTTGAAGAGGCGGGTGGCGAGCAGTACTTC
NA | TRBJ2-3 | TRBD2 | TRBV5-4 | CASSLALAGSRDTQYF | TGTGCCAGCAGCTTAGCGCTAGCGGGAAGCAGAGATACGCAGTATTTT
NA | TRBJ2-4 | NA | TRBV28 | CASEYGLSRAKNIQYF | TGTGCCAGCGAGTATGGACTATCCCGTGCCAAAAACATTCAGTACTTC
NA | TRBJ1-6 | TRBD1 | TRBV7-9 | CASSSQGAPSPLHF | TGTGCCAGCAGCTCACAGGGGGCCCCTTCACCCCTCCACTTT
once | TRBJ2-4 | TRBD2 | TRBV14 | CASSRLGGGGAKNIQYF | TGTGCCAGCAGCCGACTGGGGGGGGGTGGTGCCAAAAACATTCAGTACTTC
NA | TRBJ2-5 | NA | TRBV5-1 | CASSFYGIQETQYF | TGCGCCAGCAGCTTCTACGGGATACAAGAGACCCAGTACTTC
NA | TRBJ2-7 | NA | TRBV7-9 | CASSLPADSYEQYF | TGTGCCAGCAGCCTCCCAGCGGACTCCTACGAGCAGTACTTC
NA | TRBJ2-3 | TRBD1 | TRBV9 | CASSTGGRRDADTQYF | TGTGCCAGCAGCACAGGGGGGCGTAGGGATGCAGATACGCAGTATTTT
NA | TRBJ1-2 | NA | TRBV5-6 | CASSLVRGGHTF | TGTGCCAGCAGCTTGGTCCGGGGAGGCCACACCTTC
NA | TRBJ2-5 | NA | TRBV28 | CASSFSWTGRSGKQETQYF | TGTGCCAGCAGTTTTTCCTGGACAGGGCGAAGCGGGAAGCAAGAGACCCAGTACTTC
NA | TRBJ2-1 | NA | TRBV10-3 | CAISNRGGSYNEQFF | TGTGCCATCAGTAACAGGGGGGGCTCCTACAATGAGCAGTTCTTC
medium-sized | TRBJ1-5 | TRBD1 | TRBV6-5 | CASGTGPYQPQHF | TGTGCCAGCGGGACAGGGCCTTATCAGCCCCAGCATTTT
once | TRBJ2-1 | NA | TRBV5-1 | CASSLDSGAYNEQFF | TGCGCCAGCAGCTTGGATAGCGGAGCTTACAATGAGCAGTTCTTC
NA | TRBJ2-3 | NA | TRBV9 | CASSGPGAGTDTQYF | TGTGCCAGCAGCGGACCGGGAGCCGGCACAGATACGCAGTATTTT
NA | TRBJ2-3 | NA | TRBV19 | CASSIEGGTQYF | TGTGCCAGTAGTATAGAAGGCGGTACGCAGTATTTT
once | TRBJ2-2 | NA | TRBV7-9 | CASSLSGTGELFF | TGTGCCAGCAGCTTATCGGGCACCGGGGAGCTGTTTTTT
NA | TRBJ1-1 | TRBD1 | TRBV7-6 | CASSQQGLSEAFF | TGTGCCAGCAGCCAACAGGGGCTCTCTGAAGCTTTCTTT
NA | TRBJ2-3 | NA | TRBV10-2 | CATRQDYRDTQYF | TGCGCCACGAGACAGGATTATAGAGATACGCAGTATTTT
NA | TRBJ2-2 | TRBD1 | TRBV27 | CASSPLQGAGTGELFF | TGTGCCAGCAGTCCCCTTCAGGGGGCGGGCACCGGGGAGCTGTTTTTT
NA | TRBJ2-2 | NA | TRBV5-6 | CASSLYEAGFSGELFF | TGTGCCAGCAGCTTGTATGAAGCAGGGTTTTCCGGGGAGCTGTTTTTT
NA | TRBJ2-5 | NA | TRBV7-9 | CASSLRTTQETQYF | TGTGCCAGCAGCCTAAGGACTACTCAAGAGACCCAGTACTTC
NA | TRBJ2-1 | NA | TRBV7-2 | CASSLSLYNEQFF | TGTGCCAGCAGCTTGAGCCTTTACAATGAGCAGTTCTTC
NA | TRBJ2-2 | NA | TRBV29-1 | CSVGQITNTGELFF | TGCAGCGTTGGACAGATCACGAACACCGGGGAGCTGTTTTTT
NA | TRBJ2-7 | NA | TRBV7-9 | CASSLARGENYEQYF | TGTGCCAGCAGCTTAGCCCGGGGAGAGAACTACGAGCAGTACTTC
NA | TRBJ2-7 | TRBD2 | TRBV7-2 | CASSLTTSGGQSSYEQYF | TGTGCCAGCAGCTTAACAACTAGCGGGGGCCAAAGCTCCTACGAGCAGTACTTC
NA | TRBJ1-1 | TRBD1 | TRBV19 | CASSTSPGQGRAFF | TGTGCCAGTAGCACTTCTCCAGGACAGGGCAGAGCTTTCTTT
NA | TRBJ2-7 | NA | TRBV6-4 | CASSPKEQGGGYEQYF | TGTGCCAGCAGCCCCAAAGAACAGGGTGGAGGCTACGAGCAGTACTTC
NA | TRBJ2-7 | TRBD2 | TRBV2 | CASSSSGSGEQYF | TGTGCCAGCAGTTCCAGCGGGAGTGGTGAGCAGTACTTC
NA | TRBJ1-5 | TRBD1 | TRBV19 | CASSTSGGTEPQHF | TGTGCCAGTAGTACCTCAGGGGGCACGGAGCCCCAGCATTTT
NA | TRBJ2-7 | TRBD2 | TRBV2 | CASSGGPGTSEGEQYF | TGTGCCAGCAGTGGAGGGCCCGGGACTAGCGAGGGTGAGCAGTACTTC
NA | TRBJ2-3 | TRBD1 | TRBV7-9 | CASSFRDRLMDTQYF | TGTGCCAGCAGCTTCAGGGACAGGTTGATGGATACGCAGTATTTT
NA | TRBJ1-1 | TRBD1 | TRBV6-1 | CASSTRTGATEAFF | TGTGCCAGCAGTACCAGGACAGGCGCCACTGAAGCTTTCTTT
NA | TRBJ2-2 | NA | TRBV7-9 | CASSSWGGPNTGELFF | TGTGCCAGCAGTTCTTGGGGGGGCCCTAACACCGGGGAGCTGTTTTTT
NA | TRBJ1-1 | NA | TRBV10-3 | CAIKGGGTEAFF | TGTGCCATCAAGGGGGGGGGCACTGAAGCTTTCTTT
NA | TRBJ2-5 | NA | TRBV7-9 | CASRAGTSQETQYF | TGTGCCAGCAGGGCCGGGACTTCACAAGAGACCCAGTACTTC
NA | TRBJ2-7 | NA | TRBV4-1 | CASSQTGTTYEQYF | TGCGCCAGCAGCCAAACGGGAACAACCTACGAGCAGTACTTC
NA | TRBJ2-1 | TRBD1 | TRBV11-2 | CASSARQGKIDEQFF | TGTGCCAGCAGCGCCAGACAGGGGAAGATCGATGAGCAGTTCTTC
NA | TRBJ1-1 | TRBD1 | TRBV7-2 | CASSLVRDRGRAEAFF | TGTGCCAGCAGCTTAGTGAGGGACAGGGGGAGGGCTGAAGCTTTCTTT
NA | TRBJ2-1 | NA | TRBV15 | CATSARGRYNEQFF | TGTGCCACCAGCGCACGGGGGAGGTACAATGAGCAGTTCTTC
NA | TRBJ2-7 | TRBD1 | TRBV2 | CASSLGTGTFAGEQYF | TGTGCCAGCAGTTTAGGGACAGGGACATTTGCGGGCGAGCAGTACTTC
NA | TRBJ2-2 | TRBD2 | TRBV7-3 | CASSPIAGVYTGELFF | TGTGCCAGCAGCCCTATCGCGGGGGTATACACCGGGGAGCTGTTTTTT
once | TRBJ1-2 | NA | TRBV7-3 | CASSPNSNYGYTF | TGTGCCAGCAGCCCCAACTCGAACTATGGCTACACCTTC
once | TRBJ2-3 | NA | TRBV27 | CASSPGYSTDTQYF | TGTGCCAGCAGCCCAGGGTACAGCACAGATACGCAGTATTTT
once | TRBJ2-1 | NA | TRBV29-1 | CSGGENEQFF | TGCAGCGGGGGAGAGAATGAGCAGTTCTTC
few | TRBJ2-3 | NA | TRBV4-3 | CASSHSGITDTQYF | TGCGCCAGCAGCCACTCCGGGATCACAGATACGCAGTATTTT